The T cell receptor beta chain described here comes from a study of CD8 T cells in Susac syndrome. Peripheral blood CD8+ and CD4+ T cells were profiled by TCR beta sequencing. RNA was extracted with the RNeasy kit, and a quantity of roughly 0.5 to 1 ug was reverse transcribed using random hexamers. TCRdb fed the immunoSEQ multiplex PCR reads into MiXCR, producing one record per CDR3 protein. The sample has about 280,000 distinct CDR3 sequences, 70% to 90% seen once; the top ten hold over 0.09%. The CDR3 is 13 amino acids. The ends were cut back, 6 bases at V and 9 bases at J, with 15 bases in the middle. Germline CDR1 MNHEY, CDR2 SMNVEV (reference sequence).

The sample was CD8+ T cells from PBMCs. The chain carries TRBV27 and TRBJ2-1; D is possibly TRBD2 (6 bases). This receptor was identified in a human donor with multiple sclerosis. CDR3 in amino acids: CASRHRDFGEQFF. In nucleotides, the CDR3 is TGTGCCAGCAGGCACCGGGACTTTGGTGAGCAGTTCTTC.